This T cell receptor (beta chain) was retrieved from a study of vaccination effects on CD4 cells after COVID-19. Sequencing was performed with immunoSEQ multiplex PCR; in TCRdb, only in-frame clones are kept and a portion is missing. The data hold under 25,000 clones, with about four fifths observed a single time. The CDR3 is 13 residues long. Germline CDR1 reads SEHNR; CDR2 reads FQNEAQ (reference sequence). Trimming shortened V by 3 bases and J by 2 bases, and 7 bases separated the two germline ends. Within the ViraFEST assay, antigen-specific CD4+ T cells underwent expansion with viral peptide pools prior to sequencing. Scientists isolated CD4+ T cells after an approximately 10-day culture period ended. Participants were vaccinated with two doses of either the BNT162b2 or mRNA-1273 vaccine. This clone was picked up a small number of times. The target antigen is unknown.

The origin of this receptor is a human donor who received a COVID-19 vaccine. Some clones in this sample may be carry-over from other donors' samples. The chain recombines TRBV7-9 with TRBJ1-1; D gene ambiguous. The sequences come from CD4+ T cells from PBMCs cultured with SARS-CoV-2 spike peptides, collected after COVID-19 vaccination. CDR3 region: CASSFDTNTEAFF. CDR3 bases: TGTGCCAGCAGCTTCGACACCAACACTGAAGCTTTCTTT.